The clone carrying this T cell receptor beta chain was counted between two and nine times. Generated by immunoSEQ multiplex PCR, the TCRdb table keeps only in-frame clones and is missing some. Here the sample spans about 170,000 clones, 88% being singletons. Trimming at V came to 0 bases and at J to 7 bases, leaving 5 bases not matched to a gene. The CDR3 contains 16 residues. Germline lookup yields CDR1 SGDLS and CDR2 YYNGEE. This entry belongs to a study of blood T cell repertoires in COVID-19. Study-level background: The cDNA or gDNA used as material had been derived from T cells, B-cell-depleted T cells, or PBMCs.

Source material: peripheral blood. The source of this sequence is a man aged 50 to 60 who had recovered from COVID-19. V is TRBV9 and J is TRBJ2-2; 11 bases match TRBD2. The CDR3 region is CASSVDSGRAGGELFF. The DNA for the CDR3 is TGTGCCAGCAGCGTAGATAGCGGGAGGGCTGGCGGGGAGCTGTTTTTT.